This T cell receptor (beta chain) was captured in a study of T-cell reconstitution after alpha-beta-depleted transplantation in children. As it was prepared, the TCRbeta library received unique molecular identifiers. TCRdb reprocessed the PCR reads with MiXCR, giving one entry per CDR3 protein. Of a few hundred thousand distinct CDR3 sequences listed, about a tenth are singletons. This clonotype was counted only a few times. The receptor was derived from a human donor who donated a stem cell graft to a child with acute lymphoblastic leukemia. The sample consisted of PBMCs from the stem cell graft donor, taken from the stem cell graft.

The CDR3 bases are TGTGCCAGCAGTGAAACAGCAGATACGCAGTATTTT. Its translation: CASSETADTQYF. The chain links TRBV6-1 to TRBJ2-3; D call uncertain. Trimming removed 2 bases from V and 4 bases from J, with 4 bases in between. Germline CDR1 and CDR2: MNHNS and SASEGT. The CDR3 consists of 12 residues.